The present TCR beta chain was sequenced within a study of cytomegalovirus exposure and HLA in healthy donors. Across the whole study: A subsequent analysis reported that the 120 or so validation repertoires were produced on the same platform that had also been used for the roughly 700 first-cohort repertoires.

General study findings and limits: Most TCR sequences showed up rarely, but some public TCRs showed up in many donors.

The method was immunoSEQ multiplex PCR; TCRdb's version includes in-frame clones alone and lacks a portion of them. The sample shows under 130,000 clones, roughly nine tenths of them seen only once. A word on this clone: What it recognizes is unknown.

The V and J ends lost 5 bases and 9 bases, in that order; junction bases with no gene match: 10. This CDR3 comprises 14 residues. CDR1 MNHEY and CDR2 SMNVEV come from the germline V gene (reference sequence). The material sequenced was PBMCs. This chain connects TRBV27 to TRBJ2-4; 7 bases map to TRBD1. The sequence was obtained from a woman aged 18-29 years in good health and CMV-seropositive. This chain's CDR3 is CASSIGLEGAIQYF. The CDR3 DNA follows: TGTGCCAGCAGTATTGGACTCGAGGGGGCCATTCAGTACTTC.